This TCR beta chain was observed in a study of spatial heterogeneity in lung cancer (dated by TCRdb to about 2019). Concerning the study at large: Beta-chain transcripts were consistently detected in greater numbers than alpha-chain transcripts, which likely reflected higher beta-chain transcript abundance. In the raw uncorrected reads, each unique combination of TCR and UMI appeared more than ten times on average. TCR repertoire features were related to nonsynonymous mutation counts determined by whole-exome sequencing of tumor tissue. Both alpha and beta chains were TCR-sequenced in 200 to 250 tumor regions, approximately 64 matched nontumor lung samples and roughly 54 PBMC samples obtained at surgery. TCR alpha and beta repertoires were quantitatively compared across multiple tumor regions, matched nontumor lung and blood in non-small cell lung cancer. Findings and caveats that apply to the study as a whole: Additional single-cell paired TCR alpha and beta sequencing was considered necessary to confirm, at a functional level, the hypothesis that regional TCRs recognize regional mutations.

This clonotype has ten or more counts. What antigen it recognizes has not been identified. No much larger clonotype is one base removed from it; base qualities were not supplied. Including the terminal cysteine and phenylalanine, the CDR3 comprises 15 residues. The kept DNA is CDR3 alone, 45 bases in frame from the first base. V drops 0 bases and J drops 8 bases, leaving 17 bases in between. Looking up the germline V gene yields CDR1 SGHRS and CDR2 YFSETQ. To prepare the library, 5' RACE was applied. The instrument was a NextSeq 500. To allow correction of PCR and sequencing errors, the TCR library protocol tagged every TCR cDNA molecule with a unique molecular identifier. Turning to the authors' computational methods: TCR identification, UMI-based error correction and CDR3 extraction were all carried out with Decombinator tools. TCRs above a frequency of 2 per 1,000, corresponding to the top 1% of the tumor frequency distribution, were defined as expanded. Each repertoire was subsampled 100 times to 5,000 TCRs, after which Renyi diversity was computed with the R vegan package. To build CDR3 similarity networks, amino acid triplet string-kernel similarity was used, and CDR3s were connected when their pairwise similarity was above 0.82. TCRdb trimmed public reads at Q25 via fastp, called clones via MiXCR and kept in-frame beta chains. Merged by CDR3 protein, the rows form single entries marked with the most common genes and DNA. The V and J calls and clone size come from TCRdb's table, not from the authors' own analysis. The sample records roughly 38,000 distinct CDR3 sequences, under 4% of which are singletons. The biggest ten clones account for 35% to 40% of the sample.

The sample's time point label, in plain terms: sample taken at primary tumor resection. The donors were fewer than 90 patients from the lung TRACERx cohort who had early-stage, untreated non-small cell lung cancer. Without any cell sorting, TCR sequencing was performed on whole RNA extracted either from tumor and nontumor lung tissue or from cryopreserved PBMC samples. A patient was chosen for TCR sequencing only when enough RNA was available from at least two tumor regions. Tumor and adjacent nontumor lung specimens were reviewed by a lung pathologist before selection. The chain is encoded by TRBV5-1 joined to TRBJ1-2, with the D gene too uncertain to name. The sequence was collected from a male donor with early-stage non-small cell lung cancer. Sequences were derived from normal lung tissue next to the tumor, sampled at surgery. In nucleotide form, the sequence is TGCGCCAGCAGCTTGGAAGTAGGTGCCCGAAGCGGCTACACCTTC. This codes for CASSLEVGARSGYTF.